This T cell receptor (beta chain) was found in a study of blood T cell repertoires in COVID-19. At the level of the study: In each case, the material was cDNA or gDNA derived from T cells, B-cell-depleted T cells, or PBMCs.

Sequencing used immunoSEQ multiplex PCR; TCRdb keeps in-frame clones, though not all of them. The sample lists tens of thousands of clones; roughly nine tenths were seen once. The CDR3 consists of 16 residues. CDR1 is LNHDA, CDR2 SQIVND, per germline (reference sequence). The V end lost 7 bases, the J end lost 2 bases, and 18 bases lay between the germline ends. Sequenced sample: peripheral blood. The genes are TRBV19 and TRBJ1-5; D call uncertain. This receptor was obtained from a human donor with acute or convalescent COVID-19. The donor label of this sample is uncertain. The DNA for the CDR3 is TGTGCCAGTAAAAGTGGCCAGACTAGGGGCAATCAGCCCCAGCATTTT. It yields the protein CASKSGQTRGNQPQHF. The complete variable domain, with remaining parts taken from reference TRBV19 and TRBJ1-5, reads DGGITQSPKYLFRKEGQNVTLSCEQNLNHDAMYWYRQDPGQGLRLIYYSQIVNDFQKGDIAEGYSVSREKKESFPLTVTSAQKNPTAFYLCASKSGQTRGNQPQHFGDGTRLSIL.